This T cell receptor (beta chain) was recovered during a study of blood T cell repertoires in COVID-19. Study context: Specimens from acute and convalescent COVID-19 originated in the United States, Italy and Spain.

Cohort 3 recovered donors had two negative PCRs, clearance, or symptom resolution. The CDR3 totals 16 residues. CDR1 and CDR2 from the germline V gene are MNHNS and SASEGT. V shed 0 bases and J shed 9 bases, with 18 bases lying between them. How the authors handled the data: Amplification of reference gene primers provided the estimated nucleated cell counts. This table comes from immunoSEQ multiplex PCR, and its TCRdb copy is limited to in-frame clones, with some not included. Clone size and V and J calls were adopted from that table, with D and trimming inferred from the DNA. The repertoire has around 430,000 clones, just under 90% of them found once; the top ten carry roughly a tenth.

What was sequenced was PBMCs or T cells enriched from blood (not recorded which). The receptor was isolated from a woman between 50 and 59 years old who had recovered from COVID-19. The genes are TRBV6-1 and TRBJ1-3; the D gene is possibly TRBD1 (6 bases). In nucleotides, the CDR3 is TGTGCCAGCAGTGAAGCGGTGGACAGTCGTCGGAGCACCATATATTTT. It is translated as CASSEAVDSRRSTIYF.